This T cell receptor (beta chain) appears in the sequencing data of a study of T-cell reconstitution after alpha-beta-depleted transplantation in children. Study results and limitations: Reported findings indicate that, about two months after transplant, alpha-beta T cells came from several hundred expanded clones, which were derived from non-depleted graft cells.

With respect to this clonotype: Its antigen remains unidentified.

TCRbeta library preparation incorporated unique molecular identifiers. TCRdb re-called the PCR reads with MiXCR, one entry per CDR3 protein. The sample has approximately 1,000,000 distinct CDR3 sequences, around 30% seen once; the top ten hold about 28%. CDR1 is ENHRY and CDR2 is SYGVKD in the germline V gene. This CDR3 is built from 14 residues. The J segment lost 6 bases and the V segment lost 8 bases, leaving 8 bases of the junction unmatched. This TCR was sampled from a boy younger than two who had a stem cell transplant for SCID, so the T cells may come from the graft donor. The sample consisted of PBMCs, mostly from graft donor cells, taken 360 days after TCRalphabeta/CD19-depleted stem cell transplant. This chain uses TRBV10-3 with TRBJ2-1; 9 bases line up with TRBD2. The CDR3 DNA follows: TGTGCCATCTTGGCGGCGGGGGGGTCCAATGAGCAGTTCTTC. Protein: CAILAAGGSNEQFF.